The source of this T cell receptor (beta chain) is a study of cytomegalovirus exposure and HLA in healthy donors. Study conclusions and caveats: For TCR beta chains, V- and J-gene trimming was later linked to a missense DCLRE1C variant. Productive rates of about 90% or about 30% were seen for most TCR beta V segments in an earlier analysis. Immune exposure information available was restricted to CMV serostatus. The listing of 150 to 200 TCR beta chains classed them as cytomegalovirus-associated.

The CDR3 loop spans 14 amino acids. CDR1 SGHRS and CDR2 YFSETQ come from the germline V gene. About this clone itself: Its antigen remains unknown.

The PCR was carried out with 60 Vbeta primers and 13 Jbeta primers. This table comes from immunoSEQ multiplex PCR, and its TCRdb copy is limited to in-frame clones, with some not included. Of 120,000 or so clones detected, 81% appear once; the ten largest clones hold under 2%. The TCR was taken from a man aged 18 to 30 in good health and CMV-seronegative. The sequenced material came from PBMCs. The rearrangement joins TRBV5-1 to TRBJ2-5; 8 positions agree with TRBD1. The end of the DNA aligns better with TRBJ2-7, so the J call may be wrong. Written as DNA, the CDR3 is TGCGCCAGCAGCGATCAGGGGGCATCCTACGAGCAGTACTTC. This sequence encodes CASSDQGASYEQYF.